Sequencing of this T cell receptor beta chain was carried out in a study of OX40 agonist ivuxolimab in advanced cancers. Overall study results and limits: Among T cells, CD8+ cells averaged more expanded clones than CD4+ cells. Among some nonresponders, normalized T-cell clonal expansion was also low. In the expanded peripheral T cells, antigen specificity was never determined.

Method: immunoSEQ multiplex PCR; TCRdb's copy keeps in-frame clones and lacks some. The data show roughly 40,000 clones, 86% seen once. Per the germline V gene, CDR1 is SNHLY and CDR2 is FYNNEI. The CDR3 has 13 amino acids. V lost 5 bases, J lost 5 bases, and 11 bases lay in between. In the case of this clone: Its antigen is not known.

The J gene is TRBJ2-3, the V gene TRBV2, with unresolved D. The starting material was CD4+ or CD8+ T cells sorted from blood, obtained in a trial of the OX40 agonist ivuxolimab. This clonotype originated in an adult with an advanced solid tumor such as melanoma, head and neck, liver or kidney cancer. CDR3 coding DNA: TGTGCCAGCAGTTACTCGGACGGAGATACGCAGTATTTT. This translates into CASSYSDGDTQYF.